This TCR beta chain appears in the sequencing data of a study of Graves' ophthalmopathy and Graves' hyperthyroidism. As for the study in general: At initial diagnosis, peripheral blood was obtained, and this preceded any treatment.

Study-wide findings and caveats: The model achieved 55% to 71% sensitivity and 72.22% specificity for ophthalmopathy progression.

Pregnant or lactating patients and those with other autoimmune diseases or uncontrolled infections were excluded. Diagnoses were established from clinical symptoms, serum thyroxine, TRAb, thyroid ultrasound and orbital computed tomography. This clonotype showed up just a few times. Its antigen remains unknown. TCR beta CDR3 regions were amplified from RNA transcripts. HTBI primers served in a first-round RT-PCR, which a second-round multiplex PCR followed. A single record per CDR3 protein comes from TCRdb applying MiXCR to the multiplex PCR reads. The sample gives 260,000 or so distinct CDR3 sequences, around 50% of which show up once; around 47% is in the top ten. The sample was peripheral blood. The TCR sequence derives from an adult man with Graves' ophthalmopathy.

The CDR3 loop reads CASSGGKNTGELFF. The CDR3 DNA is TGTGCCAGCAGTGGCGGAAAGAACACCGGGGAGCTGTTTTTT. The gene calls are TRBV14 and TRBJ2-2; the D is unclear. Germline CDR1 and CDR2: SGHDN and FVKESK. The CDR3 loop spans 14 amino acids. V was shortened by 6 bases and J by 1 base, with 9 bases between the two germline ends. The full variable domain, with the rest looked up from reference TRBV14 and TRBJ2-2, is EAGVTQFPSHSVIEKGQTVTLRCDPISGHDNLYWYRRVMGKEIKFLLHFVKESKQDESGMPNNRFLAERTGGTYSTLKVQPAELEDSGVYFCASSGGKNTGELFFGEGSRLTVL.